This T cell receptor (beta chain) was captured by sequencing in a study of radiotherapy plus CTLA-4 blockade in lung cancer. Looking at the study overall: With 25% to 40% of patients having disease control, objective responses were seen in less than 20%.

Germline CDR1 and CDR2: MNHEY and SVGAGI. Trimming took 6 bases from V and 1 from J, leaving 7 bases between them. The CDR3 length is 13 residues. About this clone itself: Its antigen is unidentified.

Data came from immunoSEQ multiplex PCR; TCRdb stores just in-frame clones and leaves some out. The sample lists approximately 69,000 clones; over 65% were seen once. Patients had chemo-refractory metastatic non-small-cell lung cancer and received focal radiation plus CTLA-4 blockade that used ipilimumab. Study findings and constraints: In blood, after radiotherapy plus ipilimumab, tumor-derived TCR clones expanded. Among reported predictors of response, early blood T cell clone dynamics with interferon-beta performed best.

V and J are TRBV6-5 and TRBJ2-1; no reliable D call. The sequenced sample was peripheral blood, obtained from a patient treated with radiotherapy plus ipilimumab. The receptor's source is a human donor with non-small cell lung cancer who had a complete response to radiotherapy plus ipilimumab. The CDR3 sequence: CASRVGSYNEQFF. Written as DNA, the CDR3 is TGTGCCAGCAGAGTAGGTTCCTACAATGAGCAGTTCTTC.